This TCR beta chain was sequenced in a study of T-cell memory formation after mild COVID-19. About the study: TCR clusters were mostly confined to one donor each. Study-wide findings and caveats: The study detected some responding clones in pre-infection memory, suggesting cross-reactive memory joined. Shrinking CD4+ clones were chiefly CM and EM; CD8+ ones were chiefly EMRA.

Concerning this clonotype: Its antigen is as yet unknown.

5'RACE with constant-segment primers built TCRalpha and TCRbeta cDNA libraries with UMIs. TCRdb re-analysed the 5' RACE reads in MiXCR, keeping a single row per CDR3 protein. The sample consists of hundreds of thousands of distinct CDR3 sequences, approximately 29% of them appearing once. This CDR3 is 14 amino acids long. Trimming pared 5 bases from V and 10 bases from J, leaving 20 bases between. Germline assignment: CDR1 SGHTA and CDR2 FQGNSA. The source is an adult woman who had mild COVID-19 (a few samples of this study predate the infection). Cell type and time point are not known. V usage is TRBV7-2 and J usage is TRBJ1-1, with a possible D match to TRBD1 (5 bases). The sample taken for sequencing was PBMCs or a T cell subset sorted from them (not recorded which). In DNA, the CDR3 is TGTGCCAGCAGCCAATTAATGACCGGGACCGCAGCTTTCTTT. Translated, it gives CASSQLMTGTAAFF.